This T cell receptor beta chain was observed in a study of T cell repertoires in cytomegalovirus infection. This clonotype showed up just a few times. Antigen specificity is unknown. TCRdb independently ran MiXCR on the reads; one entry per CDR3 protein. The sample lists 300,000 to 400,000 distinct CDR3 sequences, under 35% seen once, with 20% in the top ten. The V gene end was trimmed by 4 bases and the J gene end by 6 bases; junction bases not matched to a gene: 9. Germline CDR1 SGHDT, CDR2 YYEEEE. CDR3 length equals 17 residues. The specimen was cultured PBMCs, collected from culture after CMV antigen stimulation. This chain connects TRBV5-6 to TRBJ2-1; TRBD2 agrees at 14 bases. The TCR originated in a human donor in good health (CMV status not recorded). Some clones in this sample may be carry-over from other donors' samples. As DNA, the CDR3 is TGTGCCAGCAGCAGCAAGCAGGGGACTAGCGGGAGCAATGAGCAGTTCTTC. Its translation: CASSSKQGTSGSNEQFF.